This T cell receptor (beta chain) was sequenced during a study of blood T cell repertoires in COVID-19. Assay: immunoSEQ multiplex PCR; the TCRdb copy retains only in-frame clones and omits some. The sample yields roughly 100,000 clones, roughly nine tenths seen once. V lost 5 bases to trimming and J lost 7 bases; unmatched junction nucleotides: 7. The CDR3 is made up of 15 amino acids. The germline V gene encodes CDR1 SGHTA and CDR2 FQGNSA. This chain joins TRBV7-2 and TRBJ2-1, with 11 bases identical to TRBD2. The TCR was taken from a man between 50 and 59 years old with acute or convalescent COVID-19. The material sequenced was peripheral blood. CDR3 sequence: CASSLPSGRRNEQFF. Here the CDR3 DNA reads TGTGCCAGCAGCCTTCCTAGCGGGAGGAGGAATGAGCAGTTCTTC.